The rows below give T cell receptor beta chains drawn from one sample of a study of technical replicates of blood from a few donors. Libraries were prepared by immunoSEQ multiplex PCR; TCRdb keeps only in-frame clonotypes and omits some of them. The profile shows 60,000 to 70,000 clones, approximately 86% of them singletons. Sequencing was performed on PBMCs. The receptors come from a human donor in good health. Some clones in this sample may be carry-over from other donors' samples. CDR3s include the opening cysteine and the closing phenylalanine or tryptophan. D genes are given only for firm matches. Not every row has a clone size; where given, it reads once, few, many or a size class.

>TRBV7-8|TRBJ1-1|.|TRBD1
TGTGCCAGCAGCTTAGACAGGGGGCGTGAAGCTTTCTTT
CASSLDRGREAFF
>TRBV7-3|TRBJ1-6|.|.
TGTGCCACCCACGGTCCGACAGCCATTAATTCACCCCTCCACTTT
CATHGPTAINSPLHF
>TRBV4-1|TRBJ2-1|.|TRBD2
TGCGCCAGCAGCCAAATAGCGGGTAATTACAATGAGCAGTTCTTC
CASSQIAGNYNEQFF
>TRBV7-8|TRBJ1-1|once|.
TGTGCCAGCAGCCCATGGTCAGGGTCCGAAGCTTTCTTT
CASSPWSGSEAFF
>TRBV7-9|TRBJ2-7|.|TRBD1
TGTGCCAGCAGCAACCGGGACAGGGCCTACGAGCAGTACTTC
CASSNRDRAYEQYF
>TRBV7-3|TRBJ2-2|once|.
TGTGCCAGCAGCCTACACCGAATGGGACAATCCGGGGAGCTGTTTTTT
CASSLHRMGQSGELFF
>TRBV5-6|TRBJ2-7|.|TRBD1
TGTGCCAGCAGCTGGGGGACAGGGAGAGCCTACGAGCAGTACTTC
CASSWGTGRAYEQYF
>TRBV4-1|TRBJ2-1|once|TRBD2
TGCGCCAGCAGCGGTCGGCGGGAGGGAGGCGGCAATGAGCAGTTCTTC
CASSGRREGGGNEQFF
>TRBV5-6|TRBJ2-5|.|TRBD1
TGTGCCAGCAGCCCACGGACAGGGGGCGGAGAGACCCAGTACTTC
CASSPRTGGGETQYF
>TRBV5-6|TRBJ1-5|.|TRBD1
TGTGCCAGCAGCTTGGGGGACAGACTTTATCAGCCCCAGCATTTT
CASSLGDRLYQPQHF
>TRBV27|TRBJ2-5|.|.
TGTGCCAGCAGTTTTCGTGGCGGGGACCAAGAGACCCAGTACTTC
CASSFRGGDQETQYF
>TRBV5-1|TRBJ2-1|.|.
TGCGCCAGCAGCCCTGGGGCTATTTGGGATGAGCAGTTCTTC
CASSPGAIWDEQFF
>TRBV29-1|TRBJ2-7|.|TRBD1
TGCAGCGCCGGGACAGGGCCTCTCGAGCAGTACTTC
CSAGTGPLEQYF
>TRBV14|TRBJ2-2|.|.
TGTGCCAGCAGCCAAGTGAGGGCCGGGGAGCTGTTTTTT
CASSQVRAGELFF
>TRBV2|TRBJ1-1|.|TRBD1
TGTGCCAGCAGTGTGCAGGGGGTAGTGGCTGAAGCTTTCTTT
CASSVQGVVAEAFF
>TRBV6-4|TRBJ2-3|few|TRBD2
TGTGCCAGCAGCCCCGGGACTAGCGGCACAGATACGCAGTATTTT
CASSPGTSGTDTQYF
>TRBV5-1|TRBJ2-5|.|TRBD2
TGCGCCAGCAGCATCGGGACTAGCGGGGGAGTGGAGACCCAGTACTTC
CASSIGTSGGVETQYF
>TRBV19|TRBJ1-5|once|.
TGTGCCAGTACTCATTCCTACGGCAATCAGCCCCAGCATTTT
CASTHSYGNQPQHF
>TRBV5-4|TRBJ2-1|.|.
TGTGCCAGCAGCTTAACTAGCTTAGACAATGAGCAGTTCTTC
CASSLTSLDNEQFF
>TRBV18|TRBJ2-7|.|TRBD2
TGTGCCAGCTCTGGGACTAGCGGTCCCTACGAGCAGTACTTC
CASSGTSGPYEQYF
>TRBV9|TRBJ2-2|once|.
TGTGCCAGCAGCGGGACTGGGGCCGGGGAGCTGTTTTTT
CASSGTGAGELFF
>TRBV9|TRBJ2-1|.|.
TGTGCCAGCAGCGTAGAGCTCGCGGGGAATGAGCAGTTCTTC
CASSVELAGNEQFF
>TRBV30|TRBJ1-2|.|.
TGTGCCGCCCCTAGCGACGCCGGGGATGGCTACACCTTC
CAAPSDAGDGYTF
>TRBV30|TRBJ2-7|.|TRBD1
TGTGCCTGGAGTGAAGACAGGGGTAGAGGCGAGCAGTACTTC
CAWSEDRGRGEQYF
>TRBV11-3|TRBJ1-2|once|TRBD1
TGTGCCAGCAGCTTAGCCGGAGCAACAGGGGGGGTTAACTATGGCTACACCTTC
CASSLAGATGGVNYGYTF
>TRBV10-3|TRBJ2-3|.|TRBD1
TGTGCCATCAGGCCAACAGGGGCTAGCACAGATACGCAGTATTTT
CAIRPTGASTDTQYF
>TRBV30|TRBJ1-1|few|.
TGTGCCTGGACCCGACAGATGAACACTGAAGCTTTCTTT
CAWTRQMNTEAFF
>TRBV7-9|TRBJ1-4|.|TRBD1
TGTGCCAGCAGCCACCAGGGGGCTAATGAAAAACTGTTTTTT
CASSHQGANEKLFF
>TRBV4-3|TRBJ1-6|.|TRBD1
TGCGCCAGCAGCCAAGAAAGCAGACAGGGAATTGATCCCCTCCACTTT
CASSQESRQGIDPLHF
>TRBV27|TRBJ1-5|.|.
TGTGCCAGCAGTTTATGGGGGGGAGGAAATCAGCCCCAGCATTTT
CASSLWGGGNQPQHF
>TRBV19|TRBJ1-2|.|TRBD1
TGTGCCAGTAGTGTTCGGACAGGGCAACCGTCTAACTATGGCTACACCTTC
CASSVRTGQPSNYGYTF
>TRBV4-3|TRBJ1-2|.|TRBD1
TGCGCCAGCAGCCAAAGAACAGGGGTTCTACCTAACTATGGCTACACCTTC
CASSQRTGVLPNYGYTF
>TRBV6-5|TRBJ1-1|.|TRBD1
TGTGCCAGCAGTTCTACGGGACAGGGGCACACTGAAGCTTTCTTT
CASSSTGQGHTEAFF
>TRBV29-1|TRBJ2-5|.|.
TGCAGCGTTGATGGACTACAAGAGACCCAGTACTTC
CSVDGLQETQYF
>TRBV13|TRBJ2-5|.|TRBD2
TGTGCCAGCAGCTTCGTCGTGGGACTAGCGGCCTTCGAGACCCAGTACTTC
CASSFVVGLAAFETQYF
>TRBV7-2|TRBJ1-3|.|.
TGTGCCAGCAGCGAACAGGGTTATAGCTCTGGAAACACCATATATTTT
CASSEQGYSSGNTIYF
>TRBV2|TRBJ2-1|.|.
TGTGCCAGCAGAACAACAGGGTTCACTGAGCAGTTCTTC
CASRTTGFTEQFF
>TRBV6-4|TRBJ2-3|.|TRBD2
TGTGCCAGCAGTGACGGACGGGGGGAAGATACGCAGTATTTT
CASSDGRGEDTQYF
>TRBV5-4|TRBJ2-5|.|TRBD2
TGTGCCAGCAGCTTCGGACTAGCGGGGTACGGGGAGACCCAGTACTTC
CASSFGLAGYGETQYF
>TRBV5-6|TRBJ2-1|.|.
TGTGCCAGCAGCTTGCGAGGTGAGCAGTTCTTC
CASSLRGEQFF
>TRBV5-8|TRBJ2-2|.|.
TGTGCCAGCAGGACTTATTCGAACACCGGGGAGCTGTTTTTT
CASRTYSNTGELFF
>TRBV2|TRBJ1-4|.|TRBD1
TGTGCCAGCAGTCGGACAGGCGCAACTAATGAAAAACTGTTTTTT
CASSRTGATNEKLFF
>TRBV27|TRBJ2-2|.|TRBD2
TGTGCCAGCAGTAAAAGACCGGGACTAGCGGGAGGGTACGCCGGGGAGCTGTTTTTT
CASSKRPGLAGGYAGELFF
>TRBV14|TRBJ2-1|.|.
TGTGCCAGCAGCCAAGGGGAGTTCTCCTACAATGAGCAGTTCTTC
CASSQGEFSYNEQFF
>TRBV5-5|TRBJ1-1|.|TRBD1
TGTGCCAGCAGCCCTGACAGGGGCACTGAAGCTTTCTTT
CASSPDRGTEAFF
>TRBV19|TRBJ2-7|.|.
TGTGCCAGTAGTCCCGACCTCGGACAGATATACGAGCAGTACTTC
CASSPDLGQIYEQYF
>TRBV12-5|TRBJ2-1|.|.
TGTGCTAGTGGTTTGGAGCTCGGGTCGTATGAGCAGTTCTTC
CASGLELGSYEQFF
>TRBV30|TRBJ2-7|.|TRBD2
TGTGCCTGGAGTGGGTTAGCGGGCCCGGGCCAGTACTTC
CAWSGLAGPGQYF
>TRBV18|TRBJ2-7|once|.
TGTGCCAGCTCATCCGACTTAGGTGGCTACGAGCAGTACTTC
CASSSDLGGYEQYF
>TRBV18|TRBJ2-5|.|TRBD1
TGTGCCAGCGCGACAGGGCTTAGTACAGAGACCCAGTACTTC
CASATGLSTETQYF
>TRBV28|TRBJ1-1|few|.
TGTGCCAGTTTTGGGGGCCAGAACACTGAAGCTTTCTTT
CASFGGQNTEAFF